This T cell receptor beta chain was recovered during a study of Ad26.COV2.S vaccination and SARS-CoV-2 variants. Study as a whole: Of the COV1001 trial arms, the Ad26.COV2.S arm included the donor. Overall study findings and caveats: Post-vaccination spike-specific CD8+ and CD4+ T cell responses reportedly had substantial breadth. Vaccine recipients surpassed placebo recipients in spike-specific TCR breadth.

This clone has ten or more counts. The target antigen is unknown. Profiling relied on immunoSEQ multiplex PCR, and the TCRdb table lists in-frame clones only, not all of them. The table lists more than 300,000 clones, 85% of them singletons. Stated treatment: over 15 received Ad26.COV2.S at low or high dose, single or two shots; about 5 received placebo; per-sample allocation not given. It was on day 63 after the first vaccine or placebo injection that samples were taken. Participants' vaccine, an Ad26 vector, delivered Wuhan-strain SARS-CoV-2 spike. CDR3 length equals 15 residues. Germline V CDR1 and CDR2: SGHNT, YYREEE (reference sequence). V lost 0 bases, J lost 3 bases, and 12 bases lay in between.

The chain links TRBV5-4 to TRBJ1-1; unclear D gene. The material sequenced was peripheral blood, taken in a trial of Ad26.COV2.S vaccine versus placebo. This sequence originates from a person between 18 and 60 years old who received the Ad26.COV2.S COVID-19 vaccine or a placebo. This CDR3 is CASSLVLNGYTEAFF. DNA of the CDR3: TGTGCCAGCAGCTTGGTTCTCAACGGCTACACTGAAGCTTTCTTT.